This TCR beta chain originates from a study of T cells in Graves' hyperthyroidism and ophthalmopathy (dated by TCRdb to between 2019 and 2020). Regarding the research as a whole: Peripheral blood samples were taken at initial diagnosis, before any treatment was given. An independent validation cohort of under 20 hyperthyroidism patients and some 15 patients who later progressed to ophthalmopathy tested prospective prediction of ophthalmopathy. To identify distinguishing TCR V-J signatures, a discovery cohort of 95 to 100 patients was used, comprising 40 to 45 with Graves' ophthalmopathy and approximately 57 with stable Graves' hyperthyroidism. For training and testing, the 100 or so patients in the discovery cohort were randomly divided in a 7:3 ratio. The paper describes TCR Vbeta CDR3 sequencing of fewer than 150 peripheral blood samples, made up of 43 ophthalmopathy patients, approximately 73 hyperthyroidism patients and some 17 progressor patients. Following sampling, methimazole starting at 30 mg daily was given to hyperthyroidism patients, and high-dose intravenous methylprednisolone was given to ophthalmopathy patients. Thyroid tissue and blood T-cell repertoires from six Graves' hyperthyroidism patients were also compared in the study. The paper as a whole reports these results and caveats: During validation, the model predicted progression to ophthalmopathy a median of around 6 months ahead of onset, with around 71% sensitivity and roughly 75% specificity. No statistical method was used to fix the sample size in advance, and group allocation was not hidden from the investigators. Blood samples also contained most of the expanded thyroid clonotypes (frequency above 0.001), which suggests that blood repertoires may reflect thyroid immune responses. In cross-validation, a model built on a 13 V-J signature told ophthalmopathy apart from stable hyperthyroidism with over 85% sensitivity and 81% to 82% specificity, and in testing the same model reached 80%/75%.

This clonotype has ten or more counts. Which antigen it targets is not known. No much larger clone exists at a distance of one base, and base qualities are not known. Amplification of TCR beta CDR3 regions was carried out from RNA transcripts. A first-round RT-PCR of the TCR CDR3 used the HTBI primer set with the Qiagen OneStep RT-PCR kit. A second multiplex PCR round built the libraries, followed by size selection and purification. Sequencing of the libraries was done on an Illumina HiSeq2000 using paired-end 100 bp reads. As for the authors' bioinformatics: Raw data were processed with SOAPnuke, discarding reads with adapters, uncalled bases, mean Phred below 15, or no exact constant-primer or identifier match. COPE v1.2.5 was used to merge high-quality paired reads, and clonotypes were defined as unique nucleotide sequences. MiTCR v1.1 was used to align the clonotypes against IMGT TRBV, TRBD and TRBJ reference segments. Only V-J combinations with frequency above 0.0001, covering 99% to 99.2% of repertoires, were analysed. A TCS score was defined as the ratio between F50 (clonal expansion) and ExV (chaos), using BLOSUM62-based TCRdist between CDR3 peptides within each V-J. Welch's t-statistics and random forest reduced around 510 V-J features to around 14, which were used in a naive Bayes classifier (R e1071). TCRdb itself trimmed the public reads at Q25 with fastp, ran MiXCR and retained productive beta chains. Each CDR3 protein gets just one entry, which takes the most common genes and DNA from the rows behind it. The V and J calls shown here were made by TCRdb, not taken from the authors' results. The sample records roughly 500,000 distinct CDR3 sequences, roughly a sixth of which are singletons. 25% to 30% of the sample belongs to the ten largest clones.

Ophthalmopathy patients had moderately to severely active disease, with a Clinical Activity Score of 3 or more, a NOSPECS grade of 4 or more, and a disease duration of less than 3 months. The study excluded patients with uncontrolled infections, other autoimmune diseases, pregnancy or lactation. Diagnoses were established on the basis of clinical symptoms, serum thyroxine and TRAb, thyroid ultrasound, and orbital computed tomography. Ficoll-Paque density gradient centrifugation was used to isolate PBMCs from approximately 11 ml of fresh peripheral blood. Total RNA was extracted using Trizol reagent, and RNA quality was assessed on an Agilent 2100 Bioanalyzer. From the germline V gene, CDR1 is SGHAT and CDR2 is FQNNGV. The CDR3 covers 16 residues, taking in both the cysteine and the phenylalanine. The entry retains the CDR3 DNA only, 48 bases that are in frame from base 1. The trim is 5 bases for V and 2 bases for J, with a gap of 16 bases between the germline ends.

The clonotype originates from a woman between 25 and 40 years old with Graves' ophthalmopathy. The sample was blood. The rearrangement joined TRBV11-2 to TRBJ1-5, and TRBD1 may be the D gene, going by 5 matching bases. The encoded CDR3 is CASSPLRRGRNQPQHF. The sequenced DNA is TGTGCCAGCAGCCCCCTGCGGAGGGGTCGCAATCAGCCCCAGCATTTT.